The 5 T cell receptor beta chains reported below all come from one sample, sequenced in a study of response to subunit inactivated influenza vaccine. TCRdb fed the RT-PCR reads into MiXCR, producing one record per CDR3 protein. This table has about 540,000 distinct CDR3 sequences, approximately 24% appearing once. These data also featured in a second study, about T cells expressing NK-cell markers. From that second work: What made the TCR beta cDNA was 5'RACE template switching with UMIs.

This sample comprised CD4+ T cells sorted from PBMCs, obtained roughly 12 days after vaccination. These receptors came from a man aged 50 to 60 who received an inactivated influenza vaccine.

This clonotype was detected a few times. The J gene is TRBJ2-2, the V gene TRBV11-2; 7 bases map to TRBD1. This CDR3 region has 16 residues. With 2 bases clipped from V and 5 bases from J, the junction kept 8 bases outside the gene matches. CDR1 and CDR2 from the germline V gene are SGHAT and FQNNGV. The CDR3 DNA sequence: TGTGCCAGCAGCTTATCGAAGGGGGCGAGGACCGGGGAGCTGTTTTTT. The encoded protein is CASSLSKGARTGELFF.

This clonotype has only a few counts. The chain is built from TRBV5-6 and TRBJ2-7; a weak D match, TRBD1 (5 bases). The CDR3 is made up of 15 amino acids. CDR1 SGHDT and CDR2 YYEEEE come from the germline V gene. Trimming left V 0 bases short and J 3 bases short, with 13 bases between. The CDR3 DNA reads TGTGCCAGCAGCTTGGTTGGGGCCCGCGGCTACGAGCAGTACTTC. Translated, it gives CASSLVGARGYEQYF.

The sample holds a few counts of this clonotype. The chain has TRBV20-1 and TRBJ2-7; D could derive from TRBD1 or TRBD2 (5 bases each). The germline V gene has CDR1 DFQATT and CDR2 SNEGSKA (reference sequence). The CDR3 spans 15 residues. Trimming stripped 0 bases from V and 0 bases from J, with 12 bases between. CDR3 loop: CSARDTGRISYEQYF. The DNA for the CDR3 is TGCAGTGCTAGAGACACGGGACGGATCTCCTACGAGCAGTACTTC.

The V and J genes are TRBV20-1 and TRBJ2-1; D might be TRBD2 (6 bases). V was shortened by 5 bases and J by 9 bases, with 14 bases between the two germline ends. The V gene's germline CDR1 is DFQATT and CDR2 SNEGSKA (reference sequence). This CDR3 contains 12 residues. CDR3 coding DNA: TGCAGTGCTCTTCCGACTAGTCTTGAGCAGTTCTTC. Protein: CSALPTSLEQFF.

This clonotype has just a few counts. The rearrangement links TRBV6-1 to TRBJ1-2; TRBD1 matches 10 bases. V lost 7 bases, J lost 5 bases, and 4 bases stayed unmatched. The CDR3 spans 13 residues. Germline V gives CDR1 MNHNS, CDR2 SASEGT. This CDR3 is CASTLGQGYGYTF. As DNA, the CDR3 is TGTGCCAGCACCCTGGGACAGGGGTATGGCTACACCTTC.